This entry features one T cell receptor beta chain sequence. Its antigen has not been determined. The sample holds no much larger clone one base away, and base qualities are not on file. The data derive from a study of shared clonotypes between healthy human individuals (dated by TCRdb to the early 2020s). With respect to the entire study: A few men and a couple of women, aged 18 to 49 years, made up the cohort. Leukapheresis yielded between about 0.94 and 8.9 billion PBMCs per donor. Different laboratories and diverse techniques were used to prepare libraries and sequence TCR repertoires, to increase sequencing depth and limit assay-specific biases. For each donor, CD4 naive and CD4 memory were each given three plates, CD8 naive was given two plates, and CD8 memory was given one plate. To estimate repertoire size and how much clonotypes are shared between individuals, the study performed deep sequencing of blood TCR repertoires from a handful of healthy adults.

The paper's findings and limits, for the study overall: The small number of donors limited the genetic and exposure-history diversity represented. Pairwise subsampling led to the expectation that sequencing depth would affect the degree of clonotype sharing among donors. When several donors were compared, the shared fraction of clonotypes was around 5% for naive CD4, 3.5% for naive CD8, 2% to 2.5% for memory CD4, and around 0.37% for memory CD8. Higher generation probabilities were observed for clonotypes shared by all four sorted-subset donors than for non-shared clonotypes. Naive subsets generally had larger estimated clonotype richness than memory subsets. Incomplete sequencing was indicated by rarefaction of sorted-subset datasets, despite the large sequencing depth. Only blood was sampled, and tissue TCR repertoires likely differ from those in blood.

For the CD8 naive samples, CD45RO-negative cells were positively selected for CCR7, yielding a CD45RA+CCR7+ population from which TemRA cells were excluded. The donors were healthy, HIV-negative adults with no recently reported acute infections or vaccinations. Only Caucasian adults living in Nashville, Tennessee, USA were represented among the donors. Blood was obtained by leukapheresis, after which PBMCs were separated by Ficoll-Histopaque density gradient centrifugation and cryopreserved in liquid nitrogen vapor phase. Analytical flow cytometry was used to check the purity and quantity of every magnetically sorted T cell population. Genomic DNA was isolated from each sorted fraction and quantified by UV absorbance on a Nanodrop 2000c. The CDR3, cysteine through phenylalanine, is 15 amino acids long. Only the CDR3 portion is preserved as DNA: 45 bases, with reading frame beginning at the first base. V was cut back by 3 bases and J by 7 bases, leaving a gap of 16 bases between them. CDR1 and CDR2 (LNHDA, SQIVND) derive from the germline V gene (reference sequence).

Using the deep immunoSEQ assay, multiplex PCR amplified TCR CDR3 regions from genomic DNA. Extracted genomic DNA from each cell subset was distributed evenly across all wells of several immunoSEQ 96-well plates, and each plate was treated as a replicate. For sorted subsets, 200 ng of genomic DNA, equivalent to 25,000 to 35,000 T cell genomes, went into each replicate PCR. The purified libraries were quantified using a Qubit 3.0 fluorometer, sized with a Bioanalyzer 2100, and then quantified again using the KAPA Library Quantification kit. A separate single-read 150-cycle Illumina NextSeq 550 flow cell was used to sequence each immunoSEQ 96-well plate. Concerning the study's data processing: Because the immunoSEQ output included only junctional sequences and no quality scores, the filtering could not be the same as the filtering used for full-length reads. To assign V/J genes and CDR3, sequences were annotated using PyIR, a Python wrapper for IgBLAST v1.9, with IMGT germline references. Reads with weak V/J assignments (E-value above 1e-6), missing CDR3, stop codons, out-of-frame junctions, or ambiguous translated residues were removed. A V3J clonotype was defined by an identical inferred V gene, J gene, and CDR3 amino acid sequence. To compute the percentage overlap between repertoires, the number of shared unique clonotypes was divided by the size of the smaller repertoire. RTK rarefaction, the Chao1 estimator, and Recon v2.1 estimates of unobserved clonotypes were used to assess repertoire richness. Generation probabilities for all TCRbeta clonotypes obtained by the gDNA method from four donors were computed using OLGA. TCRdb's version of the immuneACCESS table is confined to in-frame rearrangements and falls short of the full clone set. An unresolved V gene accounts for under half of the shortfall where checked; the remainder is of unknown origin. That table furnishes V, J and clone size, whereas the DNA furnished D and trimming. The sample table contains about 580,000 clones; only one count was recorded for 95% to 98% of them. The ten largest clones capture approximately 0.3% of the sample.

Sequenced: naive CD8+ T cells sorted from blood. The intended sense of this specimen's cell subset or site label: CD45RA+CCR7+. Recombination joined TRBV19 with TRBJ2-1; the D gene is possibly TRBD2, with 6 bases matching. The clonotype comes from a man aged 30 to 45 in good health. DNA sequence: TGTGCCAGTAGTATTTTTGCGGGAAAGGCGAATGAGCAGTTCTTC. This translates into CASSIFAGKANEQFF.